The sequence of this T cell receptor (beta chain) was determined in a study of OX40 agonist ivuxolimab in advanced cancers. Collection of blood occurred at baseline, at cycle 4 day 1, and at cycle 7 day 1. Profiled with immunoSEQ multiplex PCR; TCRdb holds only in-frame clones, not every one. The sample lists roughly 70,000 clones, 80% to 90% seen once, with 0.65% to 0.9% in the top ten. This specimen was CD4+ or CD8+ T cells sorted from blood, taken in a trial of the OX40 agonist ivuxolimab. The TCR sequence derives from an adult with an advanced solid tumor such as melanoma, head and neck, liver or kidney cancer.

The DNA for the CDR3 is TGTGCCAGCAGTGAACGAGGGGTAGGCGAGCAGTACTTC. Residues: CASSERGVGEQYF. The chain combines TRBV6-1 with TRBJ2-7; D is tentatively TRBD1 or TRBD2 (5 bases each). CDR3 size: 13 residues. Germline V gene sequence: CDR1 MNHNS, CDR2 SASEGT. V lost 2 bases, J lost 6 bases, and 11 bases lay in between.